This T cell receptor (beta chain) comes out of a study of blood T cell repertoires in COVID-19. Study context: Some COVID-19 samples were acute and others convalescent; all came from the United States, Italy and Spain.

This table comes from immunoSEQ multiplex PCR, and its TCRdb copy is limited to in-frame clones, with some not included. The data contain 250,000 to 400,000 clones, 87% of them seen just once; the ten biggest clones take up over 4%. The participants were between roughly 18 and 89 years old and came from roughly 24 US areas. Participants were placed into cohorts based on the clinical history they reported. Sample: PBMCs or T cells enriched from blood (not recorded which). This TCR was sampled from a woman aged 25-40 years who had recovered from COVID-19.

The CDR3 nucleotides read TGCGCCAGCAGCCAAGGACGGGGGGGTGAGCAGTTCTTC. Translation gives CASSQGRGGEQFF. V gene TRBV4-3 combines with J gene TRBJ2-1, with 8 bases matching TRBD2. The germline gives CDR1 LGHNA, CDR2 YSLEER. J lost 9 bases, V lost 1 base, and 2 bases had no gene match. This CDR3 is 13 amino acids long.